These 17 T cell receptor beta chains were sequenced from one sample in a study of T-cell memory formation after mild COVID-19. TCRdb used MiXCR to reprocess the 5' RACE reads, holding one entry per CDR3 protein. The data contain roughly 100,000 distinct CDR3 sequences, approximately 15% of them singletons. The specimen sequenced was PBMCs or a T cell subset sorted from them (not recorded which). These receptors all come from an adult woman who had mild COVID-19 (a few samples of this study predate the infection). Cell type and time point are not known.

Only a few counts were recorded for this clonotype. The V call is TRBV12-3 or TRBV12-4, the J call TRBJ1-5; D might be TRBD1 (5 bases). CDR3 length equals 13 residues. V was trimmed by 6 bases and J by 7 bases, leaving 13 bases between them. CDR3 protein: CASRGGEGQPQHF. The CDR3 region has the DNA TGTGCCAGCAGAGGAGGGGAGGGACAGCCCCAGCATTTT.

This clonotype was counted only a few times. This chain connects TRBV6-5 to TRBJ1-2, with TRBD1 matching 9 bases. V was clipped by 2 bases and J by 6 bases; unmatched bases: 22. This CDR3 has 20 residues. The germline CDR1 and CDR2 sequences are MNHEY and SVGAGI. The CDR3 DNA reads TGTGCCAGCAGTTACCTGACTGGTGGGGTTGGGTACACAGGGGGCGATGGCTACACCTTC. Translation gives CASSYLTGGVGYTGGDGYTF.

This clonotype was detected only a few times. In nucleotides, the CDR3 is TGTGCCAGCAACCTGTGGACTCCCTACGAGCAGTACTTC. This encodes CASNLWTPYEQYF. The chain is built from TRBV21-1 and TRBJ2-7; the table calls TRBD1, which could not be checked here. TRBV21-1 is annotated as a pseudogene. CDR3 length: 13 residues.

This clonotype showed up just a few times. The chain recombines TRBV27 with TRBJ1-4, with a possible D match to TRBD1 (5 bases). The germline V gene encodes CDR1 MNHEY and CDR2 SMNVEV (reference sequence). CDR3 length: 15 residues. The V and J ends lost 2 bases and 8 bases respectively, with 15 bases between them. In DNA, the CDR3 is TGTGCCAGCAGTTTAGGCGGGGCGCTCCGGGAAAAACTGTTTTTT. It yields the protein CASSLGGALREKLFF. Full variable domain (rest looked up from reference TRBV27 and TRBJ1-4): EAQVTQNPRYLITVTGKKLTVTCSQNMNHEYMSWYRQDPGLGLRQIYYSMNVEVTDKGDVPEGYKVSRKEKRNFPLILESPSPNQTSLYFCASSLGGALREKLFFGSGTQLSVL.

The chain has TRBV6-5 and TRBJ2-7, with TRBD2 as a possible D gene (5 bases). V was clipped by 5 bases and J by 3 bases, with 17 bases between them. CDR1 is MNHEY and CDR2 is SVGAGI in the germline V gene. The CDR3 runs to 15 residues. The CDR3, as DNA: TGTGCCAGCAGTCCCCATGGGAGCAACCTCTACGAGCAGTACTTC. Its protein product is CASSPHGSNLYEQYF.

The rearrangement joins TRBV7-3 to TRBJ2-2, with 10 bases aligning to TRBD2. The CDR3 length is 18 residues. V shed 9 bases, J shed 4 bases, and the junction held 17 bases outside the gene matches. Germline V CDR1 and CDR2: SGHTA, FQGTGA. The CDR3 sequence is CASSITGTSAVGTGELFF. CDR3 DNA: TGTGCCAGTTCGATAACCGGGACTAGCGCTGTGGGCACCGGGGAGCTGTTTTTT.

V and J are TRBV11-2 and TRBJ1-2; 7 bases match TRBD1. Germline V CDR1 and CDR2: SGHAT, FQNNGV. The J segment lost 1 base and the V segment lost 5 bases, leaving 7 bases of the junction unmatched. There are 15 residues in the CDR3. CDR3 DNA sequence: TGTGCCAGCAGCCAGACAGGGAGCCTTAACTATGGCTACACCTTC. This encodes CASSQTGSLNYGYTF.

CDR3 in amino acids: CASIRPGDHTEAFF. The CDR3 nucleotides read TGTGCCAGCATACGACCCGGGGATCACACTGAAGCTTTCTTT. The chain employs TRBV12-3 or TRBV12-4 and TRBJ1-1; D gene unclear. The V gene lost 7 bases and the J gene lost 3 bases, with 15 bases spanning the gap. The length of the CDR3 is 14 residues.

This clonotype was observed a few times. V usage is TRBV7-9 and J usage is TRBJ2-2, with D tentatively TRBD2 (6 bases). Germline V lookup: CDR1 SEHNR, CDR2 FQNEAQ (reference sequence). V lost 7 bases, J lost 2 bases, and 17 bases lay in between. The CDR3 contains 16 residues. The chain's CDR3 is CASILGRTSNTGELFF. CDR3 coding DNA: TGTGCCAGCATCTTGGGTCGCACTAGCAACACCGGGGAGCTGTTTTTT.

CDR3 in DNA: TGTGCCAGCAGTTCCTCAGGGGCCTCCTACAATGAGCAGTTCTTC. It codes for CASSSSGASYNEQFF. V usage is TRBV6-2 or TRBV6-3 and J usage is TRBJ2-1; tentative D call: TRBD1 (6 bases). Germline CDR1 MNHEY, CDR2 SVGEGT. V gave up 4 bases and J gave up 0 bases, with 10 bases separating them. The CDR3 is 15 amino acids.

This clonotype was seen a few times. The CDR3 DNA sequence: TGTGCCAGCAGTTACTCTGTGCTAGCGGGAGTCCGGGGCACAGATACGCAGTATTTT. Amino acid sequence: CASSYSVLAGVRGTDTQYF. The V and J genes are TRBV6-5 and TRBJ2-3; 10 nucleotides line up with TRBD2. Germline trimming cut 0 bases from V and 1 base from J; bases unmatched to any gene: 10. Per germline, CDR1 MNHEY and CDR2 SVGAGI. The CDR3 loop spans 19 amino acids.

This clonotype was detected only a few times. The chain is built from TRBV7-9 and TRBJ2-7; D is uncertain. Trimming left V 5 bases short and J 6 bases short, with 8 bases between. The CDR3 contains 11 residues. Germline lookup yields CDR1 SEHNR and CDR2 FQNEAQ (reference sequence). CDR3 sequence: CASSTGGEQYF. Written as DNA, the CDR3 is TGTGCCAGCAGCACCGGTGGCGAGCAGTACTTC.

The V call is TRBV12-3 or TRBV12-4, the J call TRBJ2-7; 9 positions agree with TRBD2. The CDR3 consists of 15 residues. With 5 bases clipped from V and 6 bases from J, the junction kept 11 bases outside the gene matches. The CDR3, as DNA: TGTGCCAGCAGTGCCACCGGGACTAGCTTATCCGAGCAGTACTTC. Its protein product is CASSATGTSLSEQYF.

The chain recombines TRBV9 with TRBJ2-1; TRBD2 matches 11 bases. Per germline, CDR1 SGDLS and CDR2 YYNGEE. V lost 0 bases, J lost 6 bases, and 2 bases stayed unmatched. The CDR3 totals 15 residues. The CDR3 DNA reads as TGTGCCAGCAGCGTAGTAGGGACTAGCGGCAATGAGCAGTTCTTC. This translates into CASSVVGTSGNEQFF.

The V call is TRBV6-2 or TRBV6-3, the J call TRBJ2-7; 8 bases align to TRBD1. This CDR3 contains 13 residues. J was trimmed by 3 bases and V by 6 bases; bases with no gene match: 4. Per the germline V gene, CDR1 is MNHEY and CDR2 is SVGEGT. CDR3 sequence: CASSPGTGYEQYF. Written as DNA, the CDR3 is TGTGCCAGCAGCCCCGGGACAGGCTACGAGCAGTACTTC.

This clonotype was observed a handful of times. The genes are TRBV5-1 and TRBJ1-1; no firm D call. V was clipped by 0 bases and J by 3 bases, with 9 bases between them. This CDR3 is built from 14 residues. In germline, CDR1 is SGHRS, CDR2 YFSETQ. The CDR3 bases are TGCGCCAGCAGCTTGGCGTTCGGGGACACTGAAGCTTTCTTT. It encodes CASSLAFGDTEAFF.

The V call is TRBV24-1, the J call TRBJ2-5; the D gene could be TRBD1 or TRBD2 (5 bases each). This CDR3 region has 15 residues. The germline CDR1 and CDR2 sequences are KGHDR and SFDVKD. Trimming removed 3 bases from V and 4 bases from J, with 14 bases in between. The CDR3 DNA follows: TGTGCCACCAGTGATAAGAGGGGCTGGGGAGAGACCCAGTACTTC. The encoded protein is CATSDKRGWGETQYF.